The next 21 T cell receptor beta chains were all read from a single sample in a study of CD8+CD57+ T cells in acquired aplastic anemia. CDR3 and TCR beta VDJ profiling relied on a genomic DNA template. In TCRdb, the reads were re-called with MiXCR into one record per CDR3 protein. Here the sample spans over 150,000 distinct CDR3 sequences, 71% being singletons. Sequencing involved patients with CD8+CD57+ cell expansion previously shown by flow cytometry. Material for sequencing was sorted CD4+, CD8+, or CD8+CD57+ T cells (not recorded which) from PBMCs. The origin of the receptors is a human donor with aplastic anemia.

The chain uses TRBV7-2 and TRBJ2-1, with D possibly matching TRBD2 (5 bases). CDR3 length: 13 amino acids. Germline V CDR1 and CDR2: SGHTA, FQGNSA. The ends were cut back, 5 bases at V and 10 bases at J, with 15 bases in the middle. The CDR3 nucleotides are TGTGCCAGCAGCCTCGGGGTTTCAGGAGAGCAGTTCTTC. As protein: CASSLGVSGEQFF.

The rearrangement joins TRBV29-1 to TRBJ2-3; perhaps D is TRBD1 or TRBD2 (5 bases each). The germline V gene has CDR1 SQVTM and CDR2 ANQGSEA. The CDR3 totals 13 residues. V lost 7 bases and J lost 2, with 13 bases in between. CDR3 DNA sequence: TGCAGCGCCCGAGGGACGAACACAGATACGCAGTATTTT. Translating it yields CSARGTNTDTQYF.

The chain is built from TRBV5-4 and TRBJ1-6; D call uncertain. The CDR3 totals 15 residues. Germline V lookup: CDR1 SGHNT, CDR2 YYREEE (reference sequence). V was pared by 3 bases and J by 7 bases, with 14 bases between. The CDR3 DNA reads as TGTGCCAGCAGCTCCGGCAGACACTCGAATTCACCCCTCCACTTT. It translates to CASSSGRHSNSPLHF.

The chain combines TRBV2 with TRBJ1-1; a weak D match, TRBD1 (6 bases). Trimming shortened V by 7 bases and J by 0 bases, and 12 bases separated the two germline ends. Germline CDR1 is SNHLY and CDR2 is FYNNEI. The CDR3 has 14 residues. The CDR3 sequence is CASTRGSMNTEAFF. CDR3 bases: TGTGCCAGCACTAGGGGGAGCATGAACACTGAAGCTTTCTTT.

The CDR3 bases are TGTGCCAGCAGCTCATCCGGGACTAGCGGGAAAGAGACCCAGTACTTC. This sequence encodes CASSSSGTSGKETQYF. The chain is built from TRBV25-1 and TRBJ2-5; 13 positions match TRBD2. The CDR3 has 16 amino acids. V was clipped by 6 bases and J by 3 bases; unmatched bases: 7. The germline gives CDR1 MGHDK, CDR2 SYGVNS.

The J gene is TRBJ2-3, the V gene TRBV5-8, with D hard to call. The CDR3 spans 11 residues. Trimming left V 0 bases short and J 6 bases short, with 2 bases between. CDR1 is SGHTS, CDR2 YDEGEE, per germline. The CDR3 protein is CASSLDDTQYF. The CDR3 bases are TGTGCCAGCAGCTTGGACGATACGCAGTATTTT.

CDR3 residues: CSVERDRGPYNEQFF. CDR3 DNA sequence: TGCAGCGTTGAAAGGGACAGGGGACCCTACAATGAGCAGTTCTTC. The J gene is TRBJ2-1, the V gene TRBV29-1; 10 nucleotides agree with TRBD1. Germline CDR1 reads SQVTM; CDR2 reads ANQGSEA. Trimming took 2 bases from V and 2 from J; bases not matched to a gene: 3. The length of the CDR3 is 15 residues.

V gene TRBV7-8 combines with J gene TRBJ1-2, with a weak D call TRBD1 (5 bases). Trimming took 3 bases from V and 1 from J, leaving 15 bases between them. The CDR3 consists of 16 residues. Germline CDR1 reads SGHVS; CDR2 reads FQNEAQ. The CDR3 DNA is TGTGCCAGCAGCTTGACCGCCAGGGCGGGTAACTATGGCTACACCTTC. Protein: CASSLTARAGNYGYTF.

The rearrangement links TRBV20-1 to TRBJ2-3, with D possibly being TRBD1 (5 bases). This CDR3 has 14 amino acids. CDR1 is DFQATT, CDR2 SNEGSKA, per germline (reference sequence). V dropped 6 bases and J dropped 1 base, with 14 bases sitting between them. CDR3 bases: TGCAGTGCAGACCCACAAGGGGGCACAGATACGCAGTATTTT. This gives the protein CSADPQGGTDTQYF.

V usage is TRBV10-1 and J usage is TRBJ2-7, with 7 bases that match TRBD2. This CDR3 spans 15 amino acids. V gave up 3 bases and J gave up 5 bases; unmatched junction bases: 10. Germline V CDR1 and CDR2: WNHNN, SYGVQD (reference sequence). CDR3 residues: CASSEGSSGGHEQYV. The CDR3 DNA is TGCGCCAGCAGTGAAGGGTCTAGCGGCGGACACGAGCAGTACGTC.

This clonotype has a handful of counts. This chain joins TRBV24-1 and TRBJ2-1; unclear D gene. Trimming pared 1 base from V and 6 bases from J, leaving 9 bases between. The germline V gene has CDR1 KGHDR and CDR2 SFDVKD. The CDR3 covers 14 residues. CDR3 sequence: CATSDFSASNEQFF. In DNA, the CDR3 is TGTGCCACCAGTGATTTTTCGGCAAGCAATGAGCAGTTCTTC.

This clonotype was recorded a few times. The gene calls are TRBV7-6 and TRBJ1-1; D might be TRBD1 (6 bases). CDR3 length equals 13 residues. From germline, CDR1 is SGHVS and CDR2 FNYEAQ. Trimming stripped 7 bases from V and 1 base from J, with 10 bases between. The CDR3 loop reads CASKRGTNTEAFF. The CDR3 DNA reads TGTGCCAGCAAAAGGGGGACGAACACTGAAGCTTTCTTT.

The rearrangement uses TRBV20-1 and TRBJ2-7; D might be TRBD1 (5 bases). The CDR3 is 12 amino acids. V was cut by 6 bases and J by 1 base, with 10 bases left in between. Germline V gene lookup returns CDR1 DFQATT and CDR2 SNEGSKA (reference sequence). Here the CDR3 DNA reads TGCAGTGCGCAAGGGGATTCCTACGAGCAGTACTTC. Its translation is CSAQGDSYEQYF.

This clonotype was observed once. V and J are TRBV6-4 and TRBJ1-1; possibly TRBD1 for D (5 bases). The germline V gene encodes CDR1 MRHNA and CDR2 SNTAGT. The CDR3 spans 17 residues. V lost 0 bases and J lost 4, with 18 bases in between. The CDR3: CASSDSIETGERTEAFF. CDR3 DNA sequence: TGTGCCAGCAGTGACTCGATTGAAACGGGGGAACGCACTGAAGCTTTCTTT.

This clonotype was counted a few times. CDR3 region: CASSMSDTIYF. The CDR3, as DNA: TGTGCCAGCAGTATGTCGGACACCATATATTTT. The chain joins TRBV6-1 to TRBJ1-3; D is uncertain. The CDR3 is 11 amino acids. Per germline, CDR1 MNHNS and CDR2 SASEGT. The germline V and J ends were trimmed by 5 bases and 8 bases, with 7 bases remaining between them.

V is TRBV15 and J is TRBJ1-1; possible D gene TRBD1, 5 bases. The germline V gene has CDR1 LNHNV and CDR2 YYDKDF (reference sequence). V was clipped by 3 bases and J by 5 bases, with 19 bases between them. The CDR3 consists of 16 residues. CDR3 sequence (DNA): TGTGCCACCAGCAGCCCACGGGACGACGGAGGAACTGAAGCTTTCTTT. It codes for CATSSPRDDGGTEAFF.

V is TRBV5-5 and J is TRBJ2-3; D gene uncertain. The CDR3 runs to 14 residues. V lost 4 bases to trimming and J lost 0 bases, with 9 bases between them. The V gene's germline CDR1 is SGHKS and CDR2 YYEKEE (reference sequence). The DNA of the CDR3 is TGTGCCAGCAGCGGACGAGGTAGCACAGATACGCAGTATTTT. Its protein is CASSGRGSTDTQYF.

In nucleotides, the CDR3 is TGTGCCAGCAGCTTAGGAAAGTGGGGGGCCCACACAGATACGCAGTATTTT. Its protein product is CASSLGKWGAHTDTQYF. The chain uses TRBV13 and TRBJ2-3; the D call may be TRBD1 or TRBD2 (6 bases each). In germline, CDR1 is PRHDT, CDR2 FYEKMQ (reference sequence). This CDR3 contains 17 residues. Trimming stripped 0 bases from V and 2 bases from J, with 15 bases between. The whole variable domain, filled in from reference TRBV13 and TRBJ2-3, reads AAGVIQSPRHLIKEKRETATLKCYPIPRHDTVYWYQQGPGQDPQFLISFYEKMQSDKGSIPDRFSAQQFSDYHSELNMSSLELGDSALYFCASSLGKWGAHTDTQYFGPGTRLTVL.

This clonotype was picked up a small number of times. The chain uses TRBV20-1 and TRBJ2-5; perhaps D is TRBD1 or TRBD2 (5 bases each). The length of the CDR3 is 11 residues. Per germline, CDR1 DFQATT and CDR2 SNEGSKA (reference sequence). The ends were cut back, 5 bases at V and 2 bases at J, with 6 bases in the middle. The CDR3 nucleotides read TGCAGTGCTTGGGGGCAAGAGACCCAGTACTTC. Protein sequence: CSAWGQETQYF.

The chain links TRBV30 to TRBJ1-1; D gene ambiguous. Germline CDR1 and CDR2: GTSNPN and SVGIG (reference sequence). The ends were cut back, 2 bases at V and 2 bases at J, with 9 bases in the middle. This CDR3 region has 13 residues. CDR3 protein: CAWSSMTNTEAFF. CDR3 coding DNA: TGTGCCTGGAGTAGCATGACTAACACTGAAGCTTTCTTT.

This clonotype occurred a few times. The J gene is TRBJ2-3, the V gene TRBV2; 8 bases map to TRBD1. CDR3 length: 14 residues. V was pared by 5 bases and J by 3 bases, with 4 bases of the junction left unmatched. Per germline, CDR1 SNHLY and CDR2 FYNNEI. CDR3 amino acids: CASSRTGPTDTQYF. Here the CDR3 DNA reads TGTGCCAGCAGTCGGACAGGGCCTACAGATACGCAGTATTTT.